Below, one T cell receptor beta chain is given with its context. This CDR3 region has 14 residues. The V gene's germline CDR1 is SGHVS and CDR2 FNYEAQ. Trimming pared 5 bases from V and 4 bases from J, leaving 14 bases between. This entry comes from a study of technical replicates of blood from a handful of donors. Clones were read by immunoSEQ multiplex PCR, and TCRdb kept only the in-frame ones, dropping some. This sample yields over 70,000 clones, of which approximately 97% are seen a single time; roughly 0.2% belongs to the top ten. This receptor was identified in a human donor in good health. This chain uses TRBV7-6 with TRBJ1-2; D is ambiguous. The specimen sequenced was T cells isolated from PBMCs. The CDR3 is CASSPSGVVYGYTF. The CDR3, as DNA: TGTGCCAGCAGCCCCTCGGGTGTCGTCTATGGCTACACCTTC.